This TCR beta chain was observed in a study of cytomegalovirus exposure and HLA in healthy donors. Study observations and caveats: The investigators catalogued 164 TCR beta chains as cytomegalovirus-associated. Association of a missense DCLRE1C variant with TCR beta V- and J-gene trimming was reported in a later analysis. Most of the TCR beta V segments (in an earlier analysis) were productive either about 87% or about 30% of the time.

About this clone: The antigen remains undetermined.

It was with 60 Vbeta and 13 Jbeta primers that the PCR ran. Here immunoSEQ multiplex PCR was the method, and the copy in TCRdb shows in-frame clones only, minus some. The table records 75,000 to 100,000 clones, roughly four fifths of them present only once. Germline-derived CDR1 and CDR2 are SGHVS and FNYEAQ. Between the trimmed V and J ends, which lost 4 bases and 3 bases, there was a span of 16 bases. The CDR3 is 15 residues long. The receptor's source is a man aged 25-45 years in good health and CMV-seronegative. Specimen: PBMCs. This chain connects TRBV7-6 to TRBJ2-7, with D perhaps matching TRBD2 (5 bases). The CDR3 loop is CASSSLAADHYEQYF. CDR3 in DNA: TGTGCCAGCAGCTCTCTAGCCGCGGATCACTACGAGCAGTACTTC.